The 2 T cell receptor beta chains presented below share a single source sample, sequenced in a study of T cell responses to AZD1222 COVID-19 vaccine. The table came from immunoSEQ multiplex PCR; TCRdb's copy has only in-frame clones and leaves some out. The sample yields more than 150,000 clones, 75% to 90% seen once. The sample was peripheral blood, taken on day 0 of AZD1222 vaccination. These receptors originate from an adult in good health.

This chain links TRBV7-3 with TRBJ2-3; the match to TRBD2 covers 11 bases. V was pared by 5 bases and J by 3 bases, with 4 bases of the junction left unmatched. Germline CDR1 and CDR2: SGHTA and FQGTGA. CDR3 length equals 15 residues. CDR3 nucleotides: TGTGCCAGCAGCCCTGGGACTAGCGGAACAGATACGCAGTATTTT. It is translated as CASSPGTSGTDTQYF.

The chain has TRBV19 and TRBJ2-2; D possibly matches TRBD1 or TRBD2 (5 bases each). The germline CDR1 and CDR2 sequences are LNHDA and SQIVND (reference sequence). The CDR3 is 18 residues long. With 3 bases removed from V and 0 bases from J, the gap between germline ends came to 17 bases. The CDR3 DNA sequence: TGTGCCAGTAGTATGGTCCCTTTAGCGACAGCGAACACCGGGGAGCTGTTTTTT. It codes for CASSMVPLATANTGELFF.